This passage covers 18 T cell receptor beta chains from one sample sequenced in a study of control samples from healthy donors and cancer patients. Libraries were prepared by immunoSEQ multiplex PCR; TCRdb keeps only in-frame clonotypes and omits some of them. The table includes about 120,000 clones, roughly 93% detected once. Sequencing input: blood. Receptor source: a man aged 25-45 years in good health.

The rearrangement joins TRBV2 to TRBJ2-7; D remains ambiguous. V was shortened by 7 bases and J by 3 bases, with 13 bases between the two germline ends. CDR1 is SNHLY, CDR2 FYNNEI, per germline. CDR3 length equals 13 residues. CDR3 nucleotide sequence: TGTGCCAGCACCTTCCGAGAAGGCTACGAGCAGTACTTC. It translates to CASTFREGYEQYF.

The CDR3 DNA reads TGCAGCGTTGGGGACAGGGGTTTTTCGGGGGAGCTGTTTTTT. It is translated as CSVGDRGFSGELFF. This chain links TRBV29-1 with TRBJ2-2, with 10 bases identical to TRBD1. This CDR3 is built from 14 residues. V was clipped by 4 bases and J by 8 bases; unmatched bases: 7. Germline V gives CDR1 SQVTM, CDR2 ANQGSEA.

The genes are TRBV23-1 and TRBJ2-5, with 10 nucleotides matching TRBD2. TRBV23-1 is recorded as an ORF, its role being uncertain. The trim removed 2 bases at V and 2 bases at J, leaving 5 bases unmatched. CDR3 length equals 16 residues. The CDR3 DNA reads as TGCGCCAGCAGTCAAAACCCAGCGGGGGGGCAAGAGACCCAGTACTTC. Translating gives CASSQNPAGGQETQYF.

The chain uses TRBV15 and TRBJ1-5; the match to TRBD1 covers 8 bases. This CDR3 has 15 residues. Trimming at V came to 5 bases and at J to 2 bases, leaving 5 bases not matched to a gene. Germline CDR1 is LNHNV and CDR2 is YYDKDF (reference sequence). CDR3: CATSRGQGGNQPQHF. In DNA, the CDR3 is TGTGCCACCAGCCGTGGACAGGGCGGCAATCAGCCCCAGCATTTT.

The chain's CDR3 is CASSSQGNTGELFF. In DNA, the CDR3 is TGTGCCAGCAGCTCACAGGGGAACACCGGGGAGCTGTTTTTT. The gene calls are TRBV7-9 and TRBJ2-2; possibly TRBD1 for D (6 bases). CDR1 is SEHNR, CDR2 FQNEAQ, per germline (reference sequence). V was clipped by 4 bases and J by 1 base, with 7 bases between them. The CDR3 runs to 14 residues.

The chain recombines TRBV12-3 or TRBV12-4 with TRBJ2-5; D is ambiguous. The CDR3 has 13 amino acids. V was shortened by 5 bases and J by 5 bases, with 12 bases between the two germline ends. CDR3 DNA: TGTGCCAGCAGTCCGGCCGGCCGTGAGACCCAGTACTTC. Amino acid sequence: CASSPAGRETQYF.

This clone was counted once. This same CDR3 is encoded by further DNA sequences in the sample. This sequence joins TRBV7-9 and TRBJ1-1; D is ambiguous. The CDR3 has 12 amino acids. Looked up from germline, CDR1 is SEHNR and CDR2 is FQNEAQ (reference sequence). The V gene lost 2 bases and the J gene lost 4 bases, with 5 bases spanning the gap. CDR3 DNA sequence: TGTGCCAGCAGCTTATCTGGCACTGAAGCTTTCTTT. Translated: CASSLSGTEAFF.

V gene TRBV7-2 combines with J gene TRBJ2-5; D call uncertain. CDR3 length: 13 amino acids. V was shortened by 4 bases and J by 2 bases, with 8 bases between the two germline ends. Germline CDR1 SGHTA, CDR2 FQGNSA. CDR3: CASSSLPQETQYF. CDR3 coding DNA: TGTGCCAGCAGCTCGCTACCTCAAGAGACCCAGTACTTC.

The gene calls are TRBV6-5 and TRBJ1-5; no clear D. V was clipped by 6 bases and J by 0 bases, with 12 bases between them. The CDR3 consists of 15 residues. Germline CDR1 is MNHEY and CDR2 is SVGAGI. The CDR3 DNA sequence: TGTGCCAGCAGGCCTCGGGCGTATAGCAATCAGCCCCAGCATTTT. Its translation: CASRPRAYSNQPQHF.

The CDR3 DNA is TGTGCCAGCAGTGGAAGCGGGGGGTTTTACTTC. Translated, it gives CASSGSGGFYF. V and J are TRBV6-4 and TRBJ2-5; 9 bases map to TRBD2. V was pared by 4 bases and J by 14 bases, with 5 bases of the junction left unmatched. The CDR3 covers 11 residues. CDR1 and CDR2 from the germline V gene are MRHNA and SNTAGT.

The CDR3 coding sequence is TGTGCCAGCAGTTACTCGCCGGGACAGGGCAAGGGCGGCTACACCTTC. This translates into CASSYSPGQGKGGYTF. The J gene is TRBJ1-2, the V gene TRBV6-5, with 9 positions matching TRBD1. CDR1 and CDR2 from the germline V gene are MNHEY and SVGAGI. Trimming took 0 bases from V and 8 from J; bases not matched to a gene: 10. CDR3 length: 16 residues.

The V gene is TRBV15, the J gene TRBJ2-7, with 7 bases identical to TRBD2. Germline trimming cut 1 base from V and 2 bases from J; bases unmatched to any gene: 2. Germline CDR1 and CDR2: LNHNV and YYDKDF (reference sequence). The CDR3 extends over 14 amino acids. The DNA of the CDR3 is TGTGCCACCAGCAGAGCTGCGGGGGCCTACGAGCAGTACTTC. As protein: CATSRAAGAYEQYF. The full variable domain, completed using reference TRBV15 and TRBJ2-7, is DAMVIQNPRYQVTQFGKPVTLSCSQTLNHNVMYWYQQKSSQAPKLLFHYYDKDFNNEADTPDNFQSRRPNTSFCFLDIRSPGLGDTAMYLCATSRAAGAYEQYFGPGTRLTVT.

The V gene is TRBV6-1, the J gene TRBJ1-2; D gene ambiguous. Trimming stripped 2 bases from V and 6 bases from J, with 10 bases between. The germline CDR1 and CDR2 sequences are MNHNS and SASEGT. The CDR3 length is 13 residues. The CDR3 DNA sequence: TGTGCCAGCAGTGAACCGGACTCTGATGGCTACACCTTC. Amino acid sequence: CASSEPDSDGYTF.

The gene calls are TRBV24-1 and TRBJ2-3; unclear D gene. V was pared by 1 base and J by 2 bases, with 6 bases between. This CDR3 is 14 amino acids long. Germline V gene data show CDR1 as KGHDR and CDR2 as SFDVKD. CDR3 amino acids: CATSDFADTDTQYF. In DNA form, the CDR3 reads TGTGCCACCAGTGATTTCGCAGACACAGATACGCAGTATTTT.

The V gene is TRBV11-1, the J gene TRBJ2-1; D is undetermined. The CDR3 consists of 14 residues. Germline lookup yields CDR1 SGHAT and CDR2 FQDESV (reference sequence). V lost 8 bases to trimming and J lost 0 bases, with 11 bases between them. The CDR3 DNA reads TGTGCCAGCTTCCCGACCCCCTCCTACAATGAGCAGTTCTTC. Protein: CASFPTPSYNEQFF.

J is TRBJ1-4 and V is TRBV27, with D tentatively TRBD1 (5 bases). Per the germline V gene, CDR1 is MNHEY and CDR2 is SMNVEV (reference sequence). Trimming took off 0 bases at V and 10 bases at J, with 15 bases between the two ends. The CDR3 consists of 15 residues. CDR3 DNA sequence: TGTGCCAGCAGTTTATCCCCCGGGGCCGGAGGAAAACTGTTTTTT. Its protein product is CASSLSPGAGGKLFF.

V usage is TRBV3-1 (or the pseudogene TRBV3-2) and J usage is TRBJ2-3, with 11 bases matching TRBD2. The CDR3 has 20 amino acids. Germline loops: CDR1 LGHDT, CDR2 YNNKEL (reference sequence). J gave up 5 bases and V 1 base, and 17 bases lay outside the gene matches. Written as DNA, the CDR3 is TGTGCCAGCAGCCAAGGTGTTAGCGGGGGGGCCGCGTGGGCGGGAGATACGCAGTATTTT. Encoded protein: CASSQGVSGGAAWAGDTQYF.

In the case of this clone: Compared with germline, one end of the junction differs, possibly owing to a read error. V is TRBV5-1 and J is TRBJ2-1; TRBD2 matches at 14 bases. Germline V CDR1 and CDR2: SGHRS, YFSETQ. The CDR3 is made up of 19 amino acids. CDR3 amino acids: CTSSSFGLAGGTKLNEQFF. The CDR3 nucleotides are TGCACCAGCAGCTCCTTCGGACTAGCGGGGGGAACGAAGTTGAATGAGCAGTTCTTC.